The clone carrying this TCR beta chain has more than one count but fewer than ten. Its antigen is still unknown. This sample is drawn from a study of T cell repertoires in cytomegalovirus infection. Background on the study: Recently identified HLA-C-restricted and well-studied HLA-B-restricted CMV epitopes were used.

TCRdb processed the reads anew with MiXCR; each CDR3 protein has one entry. In the table there are some 350,000 distinct CDR3 sequences, just under 30% of which are singletons. Overall study findings and caveats: Clonotypes of TCR beta that were HLA-C-restricted and CMV-specific dominated the ex vivo response. Frequencies of public TCR beta families were cumulated, and this identified carriers of CMV plus the relevant HLA.

This CDR3 comprises 15 residues. Trimming removed 3 bases at V and 11 bases at J, with 17 bases between. Source: cultured PBMCs, taken from culture after CMV antigen stimulation. The TCR comes from a human donor in good health (CMV status not recorded). Some clones in this sample may be carry-over from other donors' samples. The chain uses TRBV12-3 or TRBV12-4 and TRBJ1-6; D is perhaps TRBD1 (6 bases). CDR3 residues: CASSFQGPLGAPLHF. The DNA of the CDR3 is TGTGCCAGCAGTTTTCAGGGGCCCCTGGGGGCACCCCTCCACTTT.